This T cell receptor beta chain originates from a study of T cell changes during pregnancy in multiple sclerosis. Assay: immunoSEQ multiplex PCR; the TCRdb copy retains only in-frame clones and omits some. The table records 34,000 or so clones, approximately 90% of them present only once. Trimming removed 0 bases from V and 0 bases from J; junction bases left unmatched: 3. Germline loops: CDR1 SGHRS, CDR2 YFSETQ. CDR3 length equals 15 residues. The specimen was peripheral blood, collected in the second trimester of pregnancy. This TCR was recovered from a female donor in good health, enrolled as a control in a pregnancy study. The rearrangement uses TRBV5-1 and TRBJ2-7; TRBD1 matches 7 bases. The DNA for the CDR3 is TGCGCCAGCAGCTTGGGGGCAGGGGGCTCCTACGAGCAGTACTTC. As protein: CASSLGAGGSYEQYF.